Following are 26 T cell receptor beta chains from one sample sequenced in a study of molecular identifiers for immune sequencing clone quantification. TCRdb analysed the PCR reads with MiXCR anew, one entry per CDR3 protein. This table holds a few hundred thousand distinct CDR3 sequences, 24% found once. The sequencing input was naive CD8+ T cells from blood, with Jurkat cell RNA spiked in. Subset noted: FACS-sorted CD8+CD4-CCR7+CD45RA+ naive T cells. These TCRs come from a human donor in good health. Some libraries in this study had Jurkat cell RNA spiked in.

This chain uses TRBV3-1 with TRBJ2-2; TRBD2 is a possible D gene (7 bases). Deletions cut 0 bases from V and 5 bases from J, with 16 bases between. The length of the CDR3 is 17 residues. Germline values: CDR1 LGHDT, CDR2 YNNKEL (reference sequence). The CDR3 bases are TGTGCCAGCAGCCAAGAACGAGGGGGGGATACGACCGGGGAGCTGTTTTTT. Translation: CASSQERGGDTTGELFF.

Turning to this clonotype: This could be a read error, since a much larger clone is one nucleotide away. The chain couples TRBV5-1 to TRBJ2-7; D is ambiguous. This CDR3 spans 13 amino acids. V was cut by 0 bases and J by 7 bases, with 11 bases left in between. In germline, CDR1 is SGHRS, CDR2 YFSETQ. The CDR3 DNA reads as TGCGCCAGCAGCTTGGAGCCCCGCGATGAGCAGTACTTC. Protein sequence: CASSLEPRDEQYF.

V gene TRBV5-5 combines with J gene TRBJ2-2, with 10 bases that match TRBD1. The CDR3 extends over 19 amino acids. Germline CDR1 SGHKS, CDR2 YYEKEE (reference sequence). Germline trimming cut 2 bases from V and 1 base from J; bases unmatched to any gene: 11. The CDR3 DNA is TGTGCCAGCAGCTTTACCGGGACAGGGGTATATGGGAACACCGGGGAGCTGTTTTTT. It translates to CASSFTGTGVYGNTGELFF.

For this clonotype: Given the absence of the conserved phenylalanine or tryptophan at the CDR3 end, a read error is likely. The chain couples TRBV4-1 to TRBJ2-3; 7 bases agree with TRBD2. The CDR3 runs to 16 residues. Losses at the gene ends were 1 base for V and 6 bases for J; bases not matched to a gene: 10. Germline V CDR1 and CDR2: MGHRA, YSYEKL. In nucleotides, the CDR3 is TGCGCCAGCAGCCAAGGTTTCGTGCGGGAGCGGGATACGCAGTATCTT. Residues: CASSQGFVRERDTQYL.

Ten or more counts support this clonotype. V is TRBV7-9 and J is TRBJ1-5; 7 bases fit TRBD1. Germline V lookup: CDR1 SEHNR, CDR2 FQNEAQ (reference sequence). The CDR3 loop spans 15 amino acids. The V gene end was trimmed by 5 bases and the J gene end by 1 base; junction bases not matched to a gene: 5. CDR3 loop: CASSTDRESNQPQHF. CDR3 coding DNA: TGTGCCAGCAGCACAGACAGGGAGAGCAATCAGCCCCAGCATTTT.

Many counts were recorded for this clonotype. DNA for the CDR3: TGCGCCAGCAGCGAGACCCTAAATAATGAAAAACTGTTTTTT. It codes for CASSETLNNEKLFF. V gene TRBV4-1 combines with J gene TRBJ1-4; D is unclear. CDR1 is MGHRA, CDR2 YSYEKL, per germline. V lost 5 bases and J 4 bases, leaving 11 bases between the germline ends. This CDR3 has 14 residues.

About this clonotype itself: One end of the junction does not line up with germline, which may come from a read error. This chain uses TRBV12-3 or TRBV12-4 with TRBJ1-5; D might be TRBD1 (6 bases). The CDR3 is made up of 14 amino acids. The DNA for the CDR3 is TGTGCCGGCAGTCCCGGGACATTTAATCAGCCCCAGCATTTT. Protein: CAGSPGTFNQPQHF.

The J gene is TRBJ2-3, the V gene TRBV2, with D perhaps TRBD1 (5 bases). V lost 3 bases and J lost 0, with 13 bases in between. The germline V gene has CDR1 SNHLY and CDR2 FYNNEI. The CDR3 consists of 16 residues. The CDR3 DNA reads TGTGCCAGCAGTGATCCAGGGCGATCTAGCACAGATACGCAGTATTTT. Protein sequence: CASSDPGRSSTDTQYF.

This clonotype has only a few counts. The J gene is TRBJ1-5, the V gene TRBV19; D perhaps matches TRBD1 (6 bases). This CDR3 is built from 16 residues. V was cut by 6 bases and J by 6 bases, with 21 bases left in between. Germline V gene lookup returns CDR1 LNHDA and CDR2 SQIVND (reference sequence). CDR3 sequence: CASSSGGRSWGQPQHF. CDR3 nucleotides: TGTGCCAGTAGCTCGGGGGGGCGGTCTTGGGGTCAGCCCCAGCATTTT. Variable domain in full (rest from reference TRBV19 and TRBJ1-5): DGGITQSPKYLFRKEGQNVTLSCEQNLNHDAMYWYRQDPGQGLRLIYYSQIVNDFQKGDIAEGYSVSREKKESFPLTVTSAQKNPTAFYLCASSSGGRSWGQPQHFGDGTRLSIL.

The sample holds a few counts of this clonotype. The rearrangement joins TRBV4-3 to TRBJ2-7, with D perhaps matching TRBD1 (6 bases). This CDR3 is built from 14 residues. Trimming shortened V by 3 bases and J by 3 bases, and 12 bases separated the two germline ends. From germline, CDR1 is LGHNA and CDR2 YSLEER. The CDR3, as DNA: TGCGCCAGCAGCCAGGACACAGGGATCTACGAGCAGTACTTC. This sequence encodes CASSQDTGIYEQYF.

This clonotype was seen a handful of times. The chain uses TRBV7-2 and TRBJ2-3; weak D call: TRBD2 (5 bases). Germline lookup yields CDR1 SGHTA and CDR2 FQGNSA. This CDR3 region has 13 residues. The V end was cut by 3 bases, the J end by 5 bases, with 9 bases between. The CDR3 DNA follows: TGTGCCAGCAGCTTTGCCGGGGTAGATACGCAGTATTTT. As protein: CASSFAGVDTQYF. Full variable domain (rest looked up from reference TRBV7-2 and TRBJ2-3): GAGVSQSPSNKVTEKGKDVELRCDPISGHTALYWYRQSLGQGLEFLIYFQGNSAPDKSGLPSDRFSAERTGGSVSTLTIQRTQQEDSAVYLCASSFAGVDTQYFGPGTRLTVL.

Note on this clonotype: A much more abundant neighbour one base away suggests this may be a read error. V gene TRBV6-6 combines with J gene TRBJ1-4; TRBD1 might be the D (5 bases). The CDR3 consists of 15 residues. Germline V gene lookup returns CDR1 MNHNY and CDR2 SVGAGI (reference sequence). The V end lost 8 bases, the J end lost 8 bases, and 21 bases lay between the germline ends. Written as DNA, the CDR3 is TGTGCCAGCGCCCCATACGGGATAGGGGCCGAAAAACTGTTTTTT. Its protein product is CASAPYGIGAEKLFF.

This clonotype appeared many times. The chain combines TRBV7-2 with TRBJ1-4; TRBD1 matches at 7 bases. With 5 bases clipped from V and 5 bases from J, the junction kept 5 bases outside the gene matches. The CDR3 spans 14 residues. Germline-derived CDR1 and CDR2 are SGHTA and FQGNSA. The CDR3 nucleotides are TGTGCCAGCAGCCCACAGGGGCCGAATGAAAAACTGTTTTTT. Protein product: CASSPQGPNEKLFF. The entire variable domain, with the rest obtained from reference TRBV7-2 and TRBJ1-4, is as follows: GAGVSQSPSNKVTEKGKDVELRCDPISGHTALYWYRQSLGQGLEFLIYFQGNSAPDKSGLPSDRFSAERTGGSVSTLTIQRTQQEDSAVYLCASSPQGPNEKLFFGSGTQLSVL.

In this sample, this clonotype turned up a few times. The chain carries TRBV28 and TRBJ2-3, with 7 bases matching TRBD2. J lost 0 bases, V lost 3 bases, and 12 bases had no gene match. Germline values: CDR1 MDHEN, CDR2 SYDVKM. The CDR3 is made up of 18 amino acids. CDR3 region: CASSFLTRGRESTDTQYF. CDR3 DNA sequence: TGTGCCAGCAGTTTCCTCACTCGCGGGAGAGAGAGCACAGATACGCAGTATTTT.

About this clonotype: A read error may explain this, as a much larger clone is one base away. The chain employs TRBV9 and TRBJ2-3; D is unclear. Germline CDR1 reads SGDLS; CDR2 reads YYNGEE. This CDR3 contains 15 residues. The CDR3 bases are TGTGTCAGCAGCGTATATGGCTCTAGCACAGATACGCAGTATTTT. Translation: CVSSVYGSSTDTQYF.

The V call is TRBV10-3, the J call TRBJ2-5; 10 bases agree with TRBD1. The CDR3 has 15 residues. J was trimmed by 5 bases and V by 8 bases; bases with no gene match: 11. CDR1 and CDR2 (germline): ENHRY, SYGVKD. The CDR3 here is CAILEKTGGRETQYF. For the CDR3, the DNA is TGTGCCATCCTCGAGAAGACAGGGGGCCGGGAGACCCAGTACTTC.

This clonotype was counted only a few times. This chain connects TRBV27 to TRBJ2-7; D tentatively fits TRBD1 or TRBD2 (6 bases each). This CDR3 spans 19 amino acids. CDR1 is MNHEY and CDR2 is SMNVEV in the germline V gene (reference sequence). The V end lost 5 bases, the J end lost 0 bases, and 26 bases lay between the germline ends. The CDR3 DNA sequence: TGTGCCAGCAGTGCCATTCTTCGCCACAGGAGGGGGAGCTCCTACGAGCAGTACTTC. Its protein product is CASSAILRHRRGSSYEQYF.

This clonotype was found many times. The rearrangement joins TRBV4-1 to TRBJ1-5; D call uncertain. The CDR3 is 15 amino acids. Looked up from germline, CDR1 is MGHRA and CDR2 is YSYEKL. V gave up 0 bases and J gave up 7 bases, with 13 bases separating them. The CDR3 DNA follows: TGCGCCAGCAGCCAAGAAGGACTACTAGGCCAGCCCCAGCATTTT. As protein: CASSQEGLLGQPQHF.

This clonotype was detected many times. V usage is TRBV6-2 or TRBV6-3 and J usage is TRBJ2-7, with TRBD1 matching over 7 bases. Germline V gene data show CDR1 as MNHEY and CDR2 as SVGEGT. The CDR3 extends over 14 amino acids. V was clipped by 2 bases and J by 3 bases; unmatched bases: 4. The CDR3 loop is CASSYGTADYEQYF. CDR3 DNA: TGTGCCAGCAGTTACGGGACAGCGGACTACGAGCAGTACTTC.

The genes are TRBV10-3 and TRBJ2-7; D remains ambiguous. Germline V gene data show CDR1 as ENHRY and CDR2 as SYGVKD. The germline V and J ends were trimmed by 3 bases and 3 bases, with 15 bases remaining between them. This CDR3 is built from 15 residues. The CDR3 loop is CAISDRSGWNYEQYF. Here the CDR3 DNA reads TGTGCCATCAGTGATAGGTCCGGGTGGAACTACGAGCAGTACTTC.

The chain carries TRBV5-1 and TRBJ2-1, with D possibly called TRBD1 or TRBD2 (5 bases each). Germline assignment: CDR1 SGHRS and CDR2 YFSETQ. The CDR3 has 15 amino acids. The V gene lost 7 bases and the J gene lost 0 bases, with 14 bases spanning the gap. CDR3 in DNA: TGCGCCAGCGGCTCCCGGGACCCCTCCTACAATGAGCAGTTCTTC. Its translation: CASGSRDPSYNEQFF.

This clonotype was counted between two and nine times. V is TRBV29-1 and J is TRBJ2-1, with 14 bases lining up with TRBD2. CDR1 SQVTM and CDR2 ANQGSEA come from the germline V gene. Trimming cost V 7 bases and J 10 bases; bases outside gene matches: 9. There are 14 residues in the CDR3. CDR3 in amino acids: CSGETSGRANEQFF. For the CDR3, the DNA is TGCAGCGGAGAGACTAGCGGGAGGGCGAACGAGCAGTTCTTC.

This clonotype has just a few counts. The J gene is TRBJ1-5, the V gene TRBV20-1; TRBD1 matches at 7 bases. The CDR3 extends over 17 amino acids. Looked up from germline, CDR1 is DFQATT and CDR2 is SNEGSKA (reference sequence). V lost 4 bases and J lost 3; bases outside the gene matches: 15. The CDR3 sequence is CSAKGYTDDRDNQPQHF. CDR3 nucleotide sequence: TGCAGTGCTAAGGGGTACACGGACGACAGGGACAATCAGCCCCAGCATTTT.

This clonotype was detected many times. The gene calls are TRBV9 and TRBJ1-1; D gene unclear. Germline V gene data show CDR1 as SGDLS and CDR2 as YYNGEE. The germline V and J ends were trimmed by 0 bases and 5 bases, with 8 bases remaining between them. The CDR3 length is 13 residues. The CDR3 sequence is CASSVGGRTEAFF. The CDR3 bases are TGTGCCAGCAGCGTAGGCGGGAGGACTGAAGCTTTCTTT.

J is TRBJ1-2 and V is TRBV19; D remains ambiguous. Trimming pared 7 bases from V and 0 bases from J, leaving 21 bases between. The CDR3 spans 17 residues. The germline V gene encodes CDR1 LNHDA and CDR2 SQIVND (reference sequence). Here the CDR3 DNA reads TGTGCCAGTACCCGACCGGACCTCACCACCCCTAACTATGGCTACACCTTC. Translated: CASTRPDLTTPNYGYTF.

The table lists this clonotype with a few counts. V and J are TRBV3-1 and TRBJ2-7; maybe TRBD1 (5 bases). This CDR3 spans 17 amino acids. Between the trimmed V and J ends, which lost 4 bases and 0 bases, there was a span of 19 bases. Germline V gene sequence: CDR1 LGHDT, CDR2 YNNKEL (reference sequence). CDR3 loop: CASSPTLGDSSSYEQYF. In DNA form, the CDR3 reads TGTGCCAGCAGCCCAACCCTAGGCGACAGCAGCTCCTACGAGCAGTACTTC.